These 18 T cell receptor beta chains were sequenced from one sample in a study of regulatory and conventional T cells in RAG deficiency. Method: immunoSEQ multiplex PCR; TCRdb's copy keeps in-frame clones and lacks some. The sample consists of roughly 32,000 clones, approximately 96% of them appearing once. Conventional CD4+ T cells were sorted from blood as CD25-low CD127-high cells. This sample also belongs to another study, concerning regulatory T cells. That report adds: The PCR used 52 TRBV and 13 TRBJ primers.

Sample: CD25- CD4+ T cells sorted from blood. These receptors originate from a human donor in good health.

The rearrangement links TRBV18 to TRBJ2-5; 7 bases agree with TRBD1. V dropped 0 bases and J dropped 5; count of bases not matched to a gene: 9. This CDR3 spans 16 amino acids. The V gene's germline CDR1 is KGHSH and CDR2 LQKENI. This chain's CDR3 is CASSPPEKGAVETQYF. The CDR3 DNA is TGTGCCAGCTCACCACCGGAGAAGGGGGCGGTGGAGACCCAGTACTTC.

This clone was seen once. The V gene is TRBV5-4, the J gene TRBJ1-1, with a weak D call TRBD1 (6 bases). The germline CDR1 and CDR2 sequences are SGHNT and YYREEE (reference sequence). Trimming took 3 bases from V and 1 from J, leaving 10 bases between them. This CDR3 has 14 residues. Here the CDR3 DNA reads TGTGCCAGCAGCTACCCGGGACAGAACACTGAAGCTTTCTTT. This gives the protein CASSYPGQNTEAFF. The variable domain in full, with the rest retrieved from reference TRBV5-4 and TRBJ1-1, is ETGVTQSPTHLIKTRGQQVTLRCSSQSGHNTVSWYQQALGQGPQFIFQYYREEENGRGNFPPRFSGLQFPNYSSELNVNALELDDSALYLCASSYPGQNTEAFFGQGTRLTVV.

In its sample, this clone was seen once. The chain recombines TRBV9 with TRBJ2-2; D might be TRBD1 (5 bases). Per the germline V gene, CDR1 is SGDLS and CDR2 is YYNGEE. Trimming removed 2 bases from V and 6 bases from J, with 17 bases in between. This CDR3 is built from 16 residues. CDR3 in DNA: TGTGCCAGCAGCGTGAAACAGGTGGTTTCTTCCGGGGAGCTGTTTTTT. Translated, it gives CASSVKQVVSSGELFF.

The CDR3 region is CASSLGRLAGVEQFF. In DNA form, the CDR3 reads TGTGCCAGCAGCTTAGGGAGGCTTGCGGGAGTTGAGCAGTTCTTC. The chain is built from TRBV7-2 and TRBJ2-1, with TRBD2 identical over 7 bases. V shed 1 base and J 9 bases; nucleotides not matched to a gene: 9. Per germline, CDR1 SGHTA and CDR2 FQGNSA. This CDR3 region has 15 residues.

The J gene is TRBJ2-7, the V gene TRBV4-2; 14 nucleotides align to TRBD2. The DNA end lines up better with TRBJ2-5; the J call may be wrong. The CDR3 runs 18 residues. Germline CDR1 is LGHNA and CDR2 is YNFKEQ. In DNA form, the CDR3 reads TGTGCCAGCACCAAAGGACTAGCGGGAGGACCCCTAAGAGAGACCCAGTACTTC. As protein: CASTKGLAGGPLRETQYF.

The CDR3 is CASSLYGTELNYGYTF. The DNA of the CDR3 is TGTGCCAGCAGTTTATATGGGACAGAACTTAACTATGGCTACACCTTC. This chain links TRBV27 with TRBJ1-2, with 7 bases lining up with TRBD1. CDR1 and CDR2 (germline): MNHEY, SMNVEV (reference sequence). Trimming cost V 1 base and J 1 base; bases outside gene matches: 6. This CDR3 is 16 amino acids long.

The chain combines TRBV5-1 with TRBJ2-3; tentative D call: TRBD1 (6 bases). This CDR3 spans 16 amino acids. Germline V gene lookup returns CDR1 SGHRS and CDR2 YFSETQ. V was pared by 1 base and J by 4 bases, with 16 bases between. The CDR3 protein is CASSLSRGKGADTQYF. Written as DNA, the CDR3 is TGCGCCAGCAGCTTGTCACGGGGAAAGGGGGCAGATACGCAGTATTTT.

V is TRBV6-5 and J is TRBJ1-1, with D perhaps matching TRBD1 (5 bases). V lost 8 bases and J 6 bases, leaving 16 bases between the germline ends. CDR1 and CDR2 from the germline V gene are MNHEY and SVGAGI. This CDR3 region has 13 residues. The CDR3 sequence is CASAISGGAEAFF. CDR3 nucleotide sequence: TGTGCCAGCGCTATCAGCGGGGGGGCTGAAGCTTTCTTT.

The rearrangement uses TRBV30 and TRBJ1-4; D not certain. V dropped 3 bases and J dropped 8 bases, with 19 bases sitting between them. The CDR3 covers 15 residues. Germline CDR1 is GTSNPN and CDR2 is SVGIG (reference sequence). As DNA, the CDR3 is TGTGCCTGGAGCTCCGACGGGGTCAGTGGGGAAAAACTGTTTTTT. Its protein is CAWSSDGVSGEKLFF.

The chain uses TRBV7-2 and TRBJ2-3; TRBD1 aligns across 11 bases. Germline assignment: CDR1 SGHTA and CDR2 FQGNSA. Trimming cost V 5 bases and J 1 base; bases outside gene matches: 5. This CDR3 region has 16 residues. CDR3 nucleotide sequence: TGTGCCAGCAGCCTAGGACAGGGGGCAGGCACAGATACGCAGTATTTT. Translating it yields CASSLGQGAGTDTQYF.

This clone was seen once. Here the CDR3 DNA reads TGCGCCAGCAGCTTGGCCGCGGGTCCGGCTAATGAAAAACTGTTTTTT. Amino acid sequence: CASSLAAGPANEKLFF. The chain couples TRBV5-1 to TRBJ1-4; no clear D. V lost 0 bases, J lost 3 bases, and 12 bases lay in between. The CDR3 contains 16 residues. Germline lookup yields CDR1 SGHRS and CDR2 YFSETQ.

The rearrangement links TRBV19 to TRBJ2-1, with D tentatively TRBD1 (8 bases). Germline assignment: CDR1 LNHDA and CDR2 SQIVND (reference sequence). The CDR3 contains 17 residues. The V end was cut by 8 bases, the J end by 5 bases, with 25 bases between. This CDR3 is CASATGGWGGTNNEQFF. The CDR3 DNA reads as TGTGCCAGTGCTACAGGGGGATGGGGGGGGACTAACAATGAGCAGTTCTTC.

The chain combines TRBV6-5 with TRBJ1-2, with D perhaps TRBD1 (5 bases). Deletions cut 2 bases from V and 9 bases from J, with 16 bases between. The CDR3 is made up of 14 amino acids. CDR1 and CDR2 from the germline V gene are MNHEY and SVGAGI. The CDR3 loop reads CASSYLGRGKRYTF. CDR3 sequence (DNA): TGTGCCAGCAGTTACCTAGGGAGGGGTAAACGCTACACCTTC.

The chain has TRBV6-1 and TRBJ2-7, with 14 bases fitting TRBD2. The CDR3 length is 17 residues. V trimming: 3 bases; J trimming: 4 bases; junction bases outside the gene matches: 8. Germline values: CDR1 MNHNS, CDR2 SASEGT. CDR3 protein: CASSEGLAGESLYEQYF. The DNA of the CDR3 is TGTGCCAGCAGTGAGGGACTAGCGGGAGAGAGTTTGTACGAGCAGTACTTC.

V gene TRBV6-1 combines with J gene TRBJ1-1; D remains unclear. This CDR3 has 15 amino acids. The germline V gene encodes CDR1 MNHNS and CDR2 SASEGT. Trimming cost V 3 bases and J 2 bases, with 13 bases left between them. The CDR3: CASSDPGRINTEAFF. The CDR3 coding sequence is TGTGCCAGCAGTGATCCCGGGAGAATAAACACTGAAGCTTTCTTT.

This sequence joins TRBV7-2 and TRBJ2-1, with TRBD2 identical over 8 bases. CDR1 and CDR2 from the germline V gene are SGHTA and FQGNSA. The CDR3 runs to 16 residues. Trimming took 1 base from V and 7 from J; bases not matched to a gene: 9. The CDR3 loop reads CASSLGSSSGQNEQFF. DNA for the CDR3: TGTGCCAGCAGCTTAGGTTCGTCTAGCGGGCAGAATGAGCAGTTCTTC.

CDR3 DNA sequence: TGTGCCAGCAGCGTGACGGACAGCCAGAACACTGAAGCTTTCTTT. The encoded protein is CASSVTDSQNTEAFF. The chain recombines TRBV7-8 with TRBJ1-1; D perhaps matches TRBD1 (6 bases). The CDR3 sequence is 15 residues long. Trimming left V 5 bases short and J 1 base short, with 14 bases between. CDR1 and CDR2 from the germline V gene are SGHVS and FQNEAQ.

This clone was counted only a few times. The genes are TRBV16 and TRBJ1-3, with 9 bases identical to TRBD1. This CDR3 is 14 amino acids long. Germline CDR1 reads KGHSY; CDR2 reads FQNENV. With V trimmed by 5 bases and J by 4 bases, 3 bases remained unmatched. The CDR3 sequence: CASSFGQGGNTIYF. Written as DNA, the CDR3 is TGTGCCAGCAGCTTCGGACAGGGGGGAAACACCATATATTTT.